This T cell receptor beta chain is drawn from a study of CD8 T cells in Susac syndrome. An input of 0.5 to 1 ug of RNA was subjected to reverse transcription using random hexamers. Coverage of TCR beta CDR3 amplification by immunoSEQ multiplex PCR extended to 54 Vbeta and 13 Jbeta. TCRdb analysed the immunoSEQ multiplex PCR reads with MiXCR anew, one entry per CDR3 protein. The sample shows 120,000 or so distinct CDR3 sequences, 85% to 95% of them seen only once. CDR3 length: 19 amino acids. The V segment lost 6 bases and the J segment 3 bases; nucleotides outside the gene matches: 19. This rearrangement joins TRBV12-3 or TRBV12-4 to TRBJ2-3; TRBD1 agrees at 9 bases. The sample comprised CD8+ T cells from PBMCs. The sequence derives from a human donor with Susac syndrome. The CDR3 DNA is TGTGCCAGCAGCCCCAACCTCGCACAGGGGGCGGGTGGAACAGATACGCAGTATTTT. Translation: CASSPNLAQGAGGTDTQYF.